This entry concerns a single T cell receptor beta chain. The antigen is not known. This entry is derived from a study of cytomegalovirus exposure and HLA in healthy donors. These donors counted as nominally healthy when sampled, but unrecorded immune exposures were likely. Germline V gives CDR1 SGHRS, CDR2 YFSETQ. V lost 4 bases, J lost 10 bases, and 9 bases stayed unmatched. CDR3 length: 14 residues. Primers: 60 Vbeta forward and 13 Jbeta reverse. Profiling relied on immunoSEQ multiplex PCR, and the TCRdb table lists in-frame clones only, not all of them. The sample shows about 68,000 clones, approximately 80% of them seen only once. Overall study results and limits: Later analysis identified several of the most significant clusters that appeared linked to common viral pathogens. The majority of CMV-associated TCR beta chains were reported as apparently HLA-restricted in a later analysis. It was reported that the classifier diagnosed cytomegalovirus status with high specificity and sensitivity in both the original and validation cohorts.

Material: PBMCs. The receptor was isolated from a human donor in good health. The V and J genes are TRBV5-1 and TRBJ1-1, with 11 bases matching TRBD1. CDR3 sequence: CASSRRGQGGRAFF. CDR3 sequence (DNA): TGCGCCAGCAGCCGCCGGGGACAGGGGGGGCGAGCTTTCTTT. Variable domain in full (rest from reference TRBV5-1 and TRBJ1-1): KAGVTQTPRYLIKTRGQQVTLSCSPISGHRSVSWYQQTPGQGLQFLFEYFSETQRNKGNFPGRFSGRQFSNSRSEMNVSTLELGDSALYLCASSRRGQGGRAFFGQGTRLTVV.